The 18 T cell receptor beta chains below all came from one sample that was sequenced in a study of cytomegalovirus exposure and HLA in healthy donors. PCR amplification relied on 60 Vbeta primers (plus 13 Jbeta primers). Using immunoSEQ multiplex PCR, the repertoire was profiled, and TCRdb retains in-frame clones only, with some absent. The sample records roughly 170,000 clones, 76% being singletons. The sequencing sample was made of PBMCs. The receptors shown here come from a female donor in good health and CMV-seronegative.

This clone was seen a few times. CDR3 protein: CASSYAAGVPQHF. CDR3 nucleotides: TGTGCCAGCAGTTACGCAGCGGGGGTGCCCCAGCATTTT. This chain links TRBV6-5 with TRBJ1-5, with D perhaps TRBD1 (5 bases). Germline CDR1 reads MNHEY; CDR2 reads SVGAGI. The CDR3 consists of 13 residues. Trimming stripped 2 bases from V and 9 bases from J, with 11 bases between.

This chain joins TRBV27 and TRBJ1-6, with D unresolved. Trimming took 6 bases from V and 9 from J, leaving 12 bases between them. There are 13 residues in the CDR3. Germline V gene data show CDR1 as MNHEY and CDR2 as SMNVEV (reference sequence). CDR3 loop: CASRGAAGSPLHF. CDR3 sequence (DNA): TGTGCCAGCAGGGGAGCAGCAGGTTCACCCCTCCACTTT.

This clone was detected only a few times. This chain links TRBV27 with TRBJ1-3; D unresolved. Trimming left V 5 bases short and J 1 base short, with 12 bases between. CDR1 MNHEY and CDR2 SMNVEV come from the germline V gene (reference sequence). CDR3 length: 15 amino acids. The CDR3 region has the DNA TGTGCCAGCAGTGCCAGGTTTTTATCTGGAAACACCATATATTTT. Translation gives CASSARFLSGNTIYF.

This sequence joins TRBV13 and TRBJ1-1, with TRBD1 matching 8 bases. This CDR3 comprises 13 residues. Germline V gene lookup returns CDR1 PRHDT and CDR2 FYEKMQ (reference sequence). V dropped 5 bases and J dropped 5; count of bases not matched to a gene: 4. CDR3 DNA: TGTGCCAGCAGCGTACAGGGGGTAACTGAAGCTTTCTTT. This codes for CASSVQGVTEAFF.

The rearrangement uses TRBV14 and TRBJ1-1, with TRBD1 matching 7 bases. In germline, CDR1 is SGHDN, CDR2 FVKESK. The CDR3 spans 14 residues. J gave up 7 bases and V 6 bases, and 11 bases lay outside the gene matches. This CDR3 is CASSRRGQGGEAFF. CDR3 DNA: TGTGCCAGCAGTAGGAGGGGGCAAGGGGGTGAAGCTTTCTTT. Together with reference TRBV14 and TRBJ1-1, the CDR3 gives the full variable domain: EAGVTQFPSHSVIEKGQTVTLRCDPISGHDNLYWYRRVMGKEIKFLLHFVKESKQDESGMPNNRFLAERTGGTYSTLKVQPAELEDSGVYFCASSRRGQGGEAFFGQGTRLTVV.

V usage is TRBV7-2 and J usage is TRBJ1-1; TRBD1 matches at 7 bases. Germline trimming cut 6 bases from V and 3 bases from J; bases unmatched to any gene: 7. This CDR3 has 14 residues. Germline assignment: CDR1 SGHTA and CDR2 FQGNSA. The CDR3 DNA reads TGTGCCAGCAGAGTGGCAGGGGGGCACACTGAAGCTTTCTTT. This gives the protein CASRVAGGHTEAFF.

This clone was counted between two and nine times. The V and J genes are TRBV5-4 and TRBJ2-2; D is uncertain. Per the germline V gene, CDR1 is SGHNT and CDR2 is YYREEE (reference sequence). This CDR3 has 17 residues. V was shortened by 0 bases and J by 4 bases, with 16 bases between the two germline ends. CDR3 region: CASSLDPIARFTGELFF. The CDR3 DNA is TGTGCCAGCAGCTTGGATCCGATAGCAAGGTTCACCGGGGAGCTGTTTTTT.

This chain joins TRBV6-1 and TRBJ1-1, with D tentatively TRBD1 (5 bases). The germline V gene has CDR1 MNHNS and CDR2 SASEGT. The CDR3 has 17 residues. The V end lost 4 bases, the J end lost 4 bases, and 22 bases lay between the germline ends. The CDR3 bases are TGTGCCAGCAGTGGGGGGGAAGGGGCGGGGCTGGGCACTGAAGCTTTCTTT. Translation gives CASSGGEGAGLGTEAFF.

The chain recombines TRBV7-3 with TRBJ2-1; TRBD2 matches 7 bases. The germline V gene encodes CDR1 SGHTA and CDR2 FQGTGA. The CDR3 loop spans 16 amino acids. Trimming at V came to 1 base and at J to 4 bases, leaving 7 bases not matched to a gene. The CDR3 spells CASSLMSRGTYNEQFF. In DNA, the CDR3 is TGTGCCAGCAGCTTAATGTCGCGGGGGACGTACAATGAGCAGTTCTTC.

This clone appeared once. This chain connects TRBV27 to TRBJ2-7; TRBD2 agrees at 9 bases. Germline V lookup: CDR1 MNHEY, CDR2 SMNVEV (reference sequence). V shed 4 bases, J shed 4 bases, and the junction held 14 bases outside the gene matches. The CDR3 is 17 amino acids. CDR3 sequence (DNA): TGTGCCAGCAGTTCGGGAAGAATTAGCGGGGGTTTTTACGAGCAGTACTTC. Residues: CASSSGRISGGFYEQYF.

The J gene is TRBJ2-3, the V gene TRBV11-1, with 9 bases matching TRBD2. V shed 1 base and J 2 bases; nucleotides not matched to a gene: 4. There are 16 residues in the CDR3. Germline V gene data show CDR1 as SGHAT and CDR2 as FQDESV (reference sequence). As DNA, the CDR3 is TGTGCCAGCAGCTTAGACGCGGGGGGGCCCACAGATACGCAGTATTTT. It is translated as CASSLDAGGPTDTQYF.

The rearrangement links TRBV6-5 to TRBJ2-7, with a weak D call TRBD1 (6 bases). The CDR3 is 13 amino acids. CDR1 and CDR2 (germline): MNHEY, SVGAGI. Trimming took 6 bases from V and 6 from J, leaving 15 bases between them. The CDR3, as DNA: TGTGCCAGCAGCCTAAACAGGGTCTCCGAGCAGTACTTC. Translating it yields CASSLNRVSEQYF.

V usage is TRBV5-8 and J usage is TRBJ2-3; no firm D call. Germline-derived CDR1 and CDR2 are SGHTS and YDEGEE. Between the trimmed V and J ends, which lost 4 bases and 2 bases, there was a span of 11 bases. This CDR3 is built from 14 residues. The CDR3 reads CASSLGGFTDTQYF. CDR3 nucleotide sequence: TGTGCCAGCAGCCTAGGTGGATTCACAGATACGCAGTATTTT.

The chain carries TRBV6-5 and TRBJ1-2, with 11 bases aligning to TRBD1. Germline V gene sequence: CDR1 MNHEY, CDR2 SVGAGI. The CDR3 contains 12 residues. The J segment lost 5 bases and the V segment lost 9 bases, leaving 2 bases of the junction unmatched. This CDR3 is CASGTGGYGYTF. The CDR3 bases are TGTGCCAGTGGGACAGGGGGATATGGCTACACCTTC.

The chain couples TRBV9 to TRBJ2-1; D ambiguous. In germline, CDR1 is SGDLS, CDR2 YYNGEE. The CDR3 length is 13 residues. The ends were cut back, 6 bases at V and 2 bases at J, with 9 bases in the middle. The CDR3 coding sequence is TGTGCCAGCAACAACGAACCCTACAATGAGCAGTTCTTC. Its protein is CASNNEPYNEQFF.

This clone was picked up one time. The chain recombines TRBV5-6 with TRBJ2-6; 7 bases are a match to TRBD1. Germline V gives CDR1 SGHDT, CDR2 YYEEEE. The CDR3 has 16 residues. The V segment lost 6 bases and the J segment 2 bases; nucleotides outside the gene matches: 8. The CDR3 here is CASNRQGYTGANVLTF. In DNA form, the CDR3 reads TGTGCCAGCAACCGACAGGGTTACACTGGGGCCAACGTCCTGACTTTC.

On this clone itself: Other DNA sequences from this sample encode an identical CDR3 as well. J is TRBJ1-3 and V is TRBV4-3, with 7 bases identical to TRBD1. This CDR3 is built from 15 residues. J gave up 3 bases and V 1 base, and 3 bases lay outside the gene matches. CDR1 and CDR2 from the germline V gene are LGHNA and YSLEER. CDR3 residues: CASSQVYRGGNTIYF. The DNA of the CDR3 is TGCGCCAGCAGCCAAGTATACAGGGGTGGAAACACCATATATTTT.

This rearrangement joins TRBV10-1 to TRBJ2-5; D perhaps matches TRBD2 (6 bases). The DNA end favors TRBJ2-7, so the J call may be wrong. Germline V gene lookup returns CDR1 WNHNN and CDR2 SYGVQD (reference sequence). The CDR3 has 13 amino acids. The CDR3 sequence: CASSEPGENEQYF. The CDR3 nucleotides are TGCGCCAGCAGTGAGCCGGGAGAGAACGAGCAGTACTTC.